This passage covers 20 T cell receptor beta chains from one sample sequenced in a study of T cells after yellow fever vaccination. Each CDR3 protein is one row after TCRdb ran MiXCR on the 5' RACE reads. Found here are around 250,000 distinct CDR3 sequences, about 7.1% of them singletons; the top ten hold roughly 0.86%. Material: CD4+ T cells sorted from PBMCs, obtained 15 days after the yellow fever booster vaccination. The receptors were gathered from a man aged 25-40 years who received the YFV17D yellow fever vaccine.

This clonotype was detected a few times. This rearrangement joins TRBV27 to TRBJ1-6; 7 positions match TRBD1. The V gene's germline CDR1 is MNHEY and CDR2 SMNVEV (reference sequence). With 7 bases clipped from V and 6 bases from J, the junction kept 6 bases outside the gene matches. The CDR3 is 14 amino acids. CDR3 DNA sequence: TGTGCCAGCAACCCAGGGGGTAGTAATTCACCCCTCCACTTT. It yields the protein CASNPGGSNSPLHF.

This sequence joins TRBV10-3 and TRBJ2-1; no clear D. CDR1 is ENHRY, CDR2 SYGVKD, per germline. V shed 3 bases and J shed 0 bases, with 12 bases lying between them. The CDR3 runs 16 residues. The CDR3 sequence is CAISEGGSSSYNEQFF. CDR3 sequence (DNA): TGTGCCATCAGTGAAGGTGGCAGTAGCTCCTACAATGAGCAGTTCTTC.

The V gene is TRBV2, the J gene TRBJ2-3, with 10 bases lining up with TRBD2. The length of the CDR3 is 16 residues. Germline lookup yields CDR1 SNHLY and CDR2 FYNNEI. V gave up 1 base and J gave up 2 bases; unmatched junction bases: 3. The CDR3 region is CASSEGLAGTTDTQYF. CDR3 sequence (DNA): TGTGCCAGCAGTGAAGGACTAGCGGGCACCACAGATACGCAGTATTTT.

This clonotype was seen a handful of times. The chain employs TRBV20-1 and TRBJ1-4; D might be TRBD1 (5 bases). The CDR3 has 15 amino acids. Germline V gene lookup returns CDR1 DFQATT and CDR2 SNEGSKA (reference sequence). Trimming stripped 1 base from V and 4 bases from J, with 13 bases between. CDR3 DNA sequence: TGCAGTGCTAGAGTGGGGCAGACTTATAATGAAAAACTGTTTTTT. This translates into CSARVGQTYNEKLFF.

This clonotype has only a few counts. The J gene is TRBJ2-1, the V gene TRBV7-8; D is uncertain. Trimming cost V 1 base and J 0 bases, with 10 bases left between them. CDR1 SGHVS and CDR2 FQNEAQ come from the germline V gene. The CDR3 spans 16 residues. CDR3 protein: CASSLGWRSSYNEQFF. As DNA, the CDR3 is TGTGCCAGCAGCTTAGGATGGCGGTCCTCCTACAATGAGCAGTTCTTC.

The chain links TRBV24-1 to TRBJ2-2; 7 nucleotides line up with TRBD2. This CDR3 is 12 amino acids long. CDR1 is KGHDR and CDR2 is SFDVKD in the germline V gene. Trimming cost V 9 bases and J 5 bases; bases outside gene matches: 2. CDR3 region: CATGLGTGELFF. CDR3 nucleotide sequence: TGTGCCACCGGACTAGGGACCGGGGAGCTGTTTTTT.

This clonotype was found many times. V gene TRBV20-1 combines with J gene TRBJ1-5, with D perhaps TRBD1 (6 bases). Germline V lookup: CDR1 DFQATT, CDR2 SNEGSKA (reference sequence). This CDR3 has 14 residues. The V gene lost 0 bases and the J gene lost 7 bases, with 13 bases spanning the gap. CDR3 coding DNA: TGCAGTGCTAGAGATCCCAGGGGAGGACAGCCCCAGCATTTT. As protein: CSARDPRGGQPQHF.

This clonotype was counted many times. This CDR3 reads CSAGGLSWRAQYF. CDR3 nucleotide sequence: TGCAGTGCTGGCGGACTTAGCTGGAGGGCCCAGTACTTC. The genes are TRBV20-1 and TRBJ2-5; possible D gene TRBD2, 6 bases. V lost 5 bases to trimming and J lost 9 bases, with 19 bases between them. Germline V CDR1 and CDR2: DFQATT, SNEGSKA (reference sequence). The CDR3 covers 13 residues.

This clonotype was counted only a few times. The rearrangement links TRBV7-2 to TRBJ2-3; D is ambiguous. The CDR3 totals 14 residues. Trimming pared 4 bases from V and 4 bases from J, leaving 12 bases between. The germline CDR1 and CDR2 sequences are SGHTA and FQGNSA. CDR3 sequence (DNA): TGTGCCAGCAGCTCTCAGTTTGGGCCAGATACGCAGTATTTT. Translating it yields CASSSQFGPDTQYF.

The chain is built from TRBV18 and TRBJ2-1; D not certain. Germline-derived CDR1 and CDR2 are KGHSH and LQKENI. The CDR3 extends over 13 amino acids. V shed 0 bases and J shed 8 bases, with 8 bases lying between them. The CDR3 DNA follows: TGTGCCAGCTCACCACCTGCGGTGTATGAGCAGTTCTTC. This translates into CASSPPAVYEQFF.

In its sample, this clonotype was seen many times. The chain uses TRBV24-1 and TRBJ2-5; D may be TRBD1 (6 bases). The germline CDR1 and CDR2 sequences are KGHDR and SFDVKD. The CDR3 covers 17 residues. V lost 5 bases and J lost 3, with 21 bases in between. The CDR3 DNA is TGTGCCACCAGTGCTCCGCCCGGAGAGGCAGGGGAAGAGACCCAGTACTTC. Translated: CATSAPPGEAGEETQYF.

This clonotype occurred many times. The chain uses TRBV5-1 and TRBJ2-7; the match to TRBD2 covers 12 bases. CDR3 length equals 13 residues. Germline loops: CDR1 SGHRS, CDR2 YFSETQ. Trimming removed 3 bases from V and 7 bases from J; junction bases left unmatched: 2. The CDR3 region has the DNA TGCGCCAGCAGCTACGGGACTAGCGGGGAGCAGTACTTC. It is translated as CASSYGTSGEQYF.

This clonotype was found a few times. The chain carries TRBV29-1 and TRBJ2-2; perhaps TRBD2 as D (6 bases). The CDR3 extends over 13 amino acids. Trimming pared 4 bases from V and 7 bases from J, leaving 13 bases between. Per germline, CDR1 SQVTM and CDR2 ANQGSEA. The DNA for the CDR3 is TGCAGCGTTGGCGGGGAATGGGACGGGGAGCTGTTTTTT. Its protein is CSVGGEWDGELFF.

The rearrangement joins TRBV29-1 to TRBJ2-2, with D tentatively TRBD1 or TRBD2 (5 bases each). The germline CDR1 and CDR2 sequences are SQVTM and ANQGSEA. The ends were cut back, 7 bases at V and 1 base at J, with 16 bases in the middle. This CDR3 contains 15 residues. DNA of the CDR3: TGCAGCGCCTCACGAGGGACGGAGAACACCGGGGAGCTGTTTTTT. Translation gives CSASRGTENTGELFF.

This clonotype showed up just a few times. The chain is built from TRBV3-1 and TRBJ2-1, with 9 bases fitting TRBD2. Trimming took 5 bases from V and 0 from J; bases not matched to a gene: 2. CDR1 is LGHDT and CDR2 is YNNKEL in the germline V gene (reference sequence). CDR3 length equals 15 residues. The CDR3 reads CASSKREASYNEQFF. For the CDR3, the DNA is TGTGCCAGCAGCAAGCGGGAGGCCTCCTACAATGAGCAGTTCTTC.

This clonotype was detected only a few times. The genes are TRBV5-1 and TRBJ2-1; maybe TRBD2 (6 bases). Trimming took off 5 bases at V and 2 bases at J, with 14 bases between the two ends. The germline gives CDR1 SGHRS, CDR2 YFSETQ. CDR3 length: 15 residues. The DNA of the CDR3 is TGCGCCAGCAGTATGGATGGGAGGCCCTACAATGAGCAGTTCTTC. It yields the protein CASSMDGRPYNEQFF.

This clonotype was counted at least ten times. The CDR3 DNA reads as TGCAGCGTTGCAGTTTCCTACGAGCAGTACTTC. This encodes CSVAVSYEQYF. The rearrangement joins TRBV29-1 to TRBJ2-7; no firm D call. CDR3 length: 11 residues. The germline V gene encodes CDR1 SQVTM and CDR2 ANQGSEA. With 4 bases removed from V and 1 base from J, the gap between germline ends came to 5 bases.

This clonotype was detected ten times or more. This chain joins TRBV5-4 and TRBJ2-5, with TRBD1 matching 9 bases. The germline CDR1 and CDR2 sequences are SGHNT and YYREEE (reference sequence). Germline trimming cut 4 bases from V and 5 bases from J; bases unmatched to any gene: 9. The CDR3 is made up of 15 amino acids. CDR3 sequence: CASSLLGTGMETQYF. CDR3 DNA sequence: TGTGCCAGCAGCCTGCTTGGGACAGGGATGGAGACCCAGTACTTC.

This clonotype showed up just a few times. As DNA, the CDR3 is TGTGCCACCAGCGCTGACAGGGCAAAGTCCTACAATGAGCAGTTCTTC. This gives the protein CATSADRAKSYNEQFF. V gene TRBV24-1 combines with J gene TRBJ2-1; 7 bases align to TRBD1. The CDR3 runs 16 residues. In germline, CDR1 is KGHDR, CDR2 SFDVKD. Trimming at V came to 7 bases and at J to 1 base, leaving 9 bases not matched to a gene.

The rearrangement links TRBV6-1 to TRBJ1-4; unclear D gene. Germline V CDR1 and CDR2: MNHNS, SASEGT. Trimming took 6 bases from V and 0 from J, leaving 17 bases between them. The CDR3 is 17 residues long. CDR3 protein: CASSPIWTDPTNEKLFF. CDR3 nucleotides: TGTGCCAGCAGCCCCATCTGGACGGACCCAACTAATGAAAAACTGTTTTTT.